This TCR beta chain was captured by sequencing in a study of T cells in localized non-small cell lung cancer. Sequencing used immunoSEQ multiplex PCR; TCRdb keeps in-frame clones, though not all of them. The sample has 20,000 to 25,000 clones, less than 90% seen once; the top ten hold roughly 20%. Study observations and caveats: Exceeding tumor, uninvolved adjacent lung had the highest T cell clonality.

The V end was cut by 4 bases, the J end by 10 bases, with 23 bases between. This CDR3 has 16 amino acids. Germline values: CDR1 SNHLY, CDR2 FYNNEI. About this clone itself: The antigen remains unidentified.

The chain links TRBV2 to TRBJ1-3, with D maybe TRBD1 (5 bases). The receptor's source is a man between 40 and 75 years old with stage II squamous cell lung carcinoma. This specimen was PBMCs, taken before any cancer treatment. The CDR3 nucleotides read TGTGCCAGCAGTGGTGGAGGGACCTACGCCGGGGGAACCATATATTTT. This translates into CASSGGGTYAGGTIYF. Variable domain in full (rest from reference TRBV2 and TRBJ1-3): EPEVTQTPSHQVTQMGQEVILRCVPISNHLYFYWYRQILGQKVEFLVSFYNNEISEKSEIFDDQFSVERPDGSNFTLKIRSTKLEDSAMYFCASSGGGTYAGGTIYFGEGSWLTVV.